This note documents a single T cell receptor beta chain sequence. What it binds is not known. The V gene's germline CDR1 is SEHNR and CDR2 FQNEAQ (reference sequence). Losses at the gene ends were 5 bases for V and 1 base for J; bases not matched to a gene: 4. This CDR3 is 16 amino acids long. Data came from immunoSEQ multiplex PCR; TCRdb stores just in-frame clones and leaves some out. The sample has some 400,000 clones; about nine tenths are singletons. The data are from a study of Ad26.COV2.S vaccination and SARS-CoV-2 variants. Overall study results and limits: Spike-specific TCR breadth in vaccine recipients exceeded that seen in placebo recipients. For non-spike TCRs, breadth in vaccine recipients resembled that in placebo recipients. The breadth of spike-specific CD8+ and CD4+ T cell responses after vaccination was reportedly substantial.

Noted treatment: over 15 received Ad26.COV2.S at low or high dose, single or two shots; 5 received placebo; per-sample allocation not given. Samples were taken on day 63 after the first vaccine or placebo injection. Expressing Wuhan-strain SARS-CoV-2 spike, an Ad26 vector served as the vaccine. The TCR was taken from a person between 18 and 65 years old who received the Ad26.COV2.S COVID-19 vaccine or a placebo. J is TRBJ2-3 and V is TRBV7-9, with 12 bases aligning to TRBD2. This sample comprised peripheral blood, obtained in a trial of Ad26.COV2.S vaccine versus placebo. The CDR3 coding sequence is TGTGCCAGCAGCCCAGGGACTAGCGGGCGCACAGATACGCAGTATTTT. Residues: CASSPGTSGRTDTQYF.